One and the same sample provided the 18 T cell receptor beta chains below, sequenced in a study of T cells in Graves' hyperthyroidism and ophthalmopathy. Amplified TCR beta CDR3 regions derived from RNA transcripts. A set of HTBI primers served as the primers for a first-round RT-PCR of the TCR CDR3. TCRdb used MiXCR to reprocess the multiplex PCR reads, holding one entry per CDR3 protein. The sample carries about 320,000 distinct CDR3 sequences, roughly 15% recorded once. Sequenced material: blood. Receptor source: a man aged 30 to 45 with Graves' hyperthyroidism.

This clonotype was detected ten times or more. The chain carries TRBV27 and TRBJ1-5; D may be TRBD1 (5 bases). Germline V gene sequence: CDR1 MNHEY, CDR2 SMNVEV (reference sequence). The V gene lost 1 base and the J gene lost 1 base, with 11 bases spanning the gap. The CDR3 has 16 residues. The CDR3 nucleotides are TGTGCCAGCAGTTTATTAGGACACGCCAGCAATCAGCCCCAGCATTTT. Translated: CASSLLGHASNQPQHF.

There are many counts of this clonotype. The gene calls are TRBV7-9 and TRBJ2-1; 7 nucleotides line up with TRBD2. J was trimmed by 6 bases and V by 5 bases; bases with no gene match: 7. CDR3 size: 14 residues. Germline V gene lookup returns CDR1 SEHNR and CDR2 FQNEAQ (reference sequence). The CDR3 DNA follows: TGTGCCAGCAGCATGGGACTAACGGGCAATGAGCAGTTCTTC. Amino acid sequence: CASSMGLTGNEQFF.

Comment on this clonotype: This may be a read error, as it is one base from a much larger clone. As DNA, the CDR3 is TGTGCCGGGGGAATAGCAATGGGGACCCAGTACTTC. Translation: CAGGIAMGTQYF. V usage is TRBV2 and J usage is TRBJ2-5; D may be TRBD1 or TRBD2 (5 bases each). Germline CDR1 SNHLY, CDR2 FYNNEI. V lost 11 bases and J lost 7, with 17 bases in between. This CDR3 spans 12 amino acids. The variable domain in full, with the rest retrieved from reference TRBV2 and TRBJ2-5, is EPEVTQTPSHQVTQMGQEVILRCVPISNHLYFYWYRQILGQKVEFLVSFYNNEISEKSEIFDDQFSVERPDGSNFTLKIRSTKLEDSAMYFCAGGIAMGTQYFGPGTRLLVL.

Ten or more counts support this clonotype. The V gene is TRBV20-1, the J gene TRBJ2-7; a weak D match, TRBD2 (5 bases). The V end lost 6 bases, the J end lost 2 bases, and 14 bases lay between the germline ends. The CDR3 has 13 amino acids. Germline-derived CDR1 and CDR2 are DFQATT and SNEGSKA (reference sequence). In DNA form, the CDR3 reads TGCAGTGCCATACACACGGAGGCCTACGAGCAGTACTTC. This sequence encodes CSAIHTEAYEQYF.

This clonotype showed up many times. CDR3 residues: CASSLLAGEYNEQFF. CDR3 coding DNA: TGTGCCAGCAGTTTACTTGCGGGAGAGTACAATGAGCAGTTCTTC. The genes are TRBV28 and TRBJ2-1; TRBD2 matches at 7 bases. CDR1 is MDHEN, CDR2 SYDVKM, per germline. The CDR3 length is 15 residues. Germline trimming cut 2 bases from V and 4 bases from J; bases unmatched to any gene: 5.

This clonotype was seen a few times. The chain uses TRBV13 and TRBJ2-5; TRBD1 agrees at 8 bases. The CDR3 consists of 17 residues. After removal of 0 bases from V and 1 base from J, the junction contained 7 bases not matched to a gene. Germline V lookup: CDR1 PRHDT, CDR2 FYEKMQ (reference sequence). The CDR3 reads CASSLGHLGQGQETQYF. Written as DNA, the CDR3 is TGTGCCAGCAGCTTAGGCCACCTTGGACAGGGCCAAGAGACCCAGTACTTC. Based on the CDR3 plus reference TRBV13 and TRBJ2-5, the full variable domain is AAGVIQSPRHLIKEKRETATLKCYPIPRHDTVYWYQQGPGQDPQFLISFYEKMQSDKGSIPDRFSAQQFSDYHSELNMSSLELGDSALYFCASSLGHLGQGQETQYFGPGTRLLVL.

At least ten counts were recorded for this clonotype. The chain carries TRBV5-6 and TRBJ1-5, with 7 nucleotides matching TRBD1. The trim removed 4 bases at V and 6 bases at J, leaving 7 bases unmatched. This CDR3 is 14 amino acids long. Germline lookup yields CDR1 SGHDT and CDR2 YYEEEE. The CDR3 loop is CASSLTGDSQPQHF. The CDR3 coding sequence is TGTGCCAGCAGCCTCACAGGGGATTCTCAGCCCCAGCATTTT.

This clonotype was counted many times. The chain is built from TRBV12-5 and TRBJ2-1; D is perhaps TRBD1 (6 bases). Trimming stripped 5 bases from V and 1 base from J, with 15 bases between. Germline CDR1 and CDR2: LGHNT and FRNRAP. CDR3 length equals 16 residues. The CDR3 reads CASGNSTGLSYNEQFF. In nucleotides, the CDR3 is TGTGCTAGTGGTAACTCCACAGGGCTTTCCTACAATGAGCAGTTCTTC.

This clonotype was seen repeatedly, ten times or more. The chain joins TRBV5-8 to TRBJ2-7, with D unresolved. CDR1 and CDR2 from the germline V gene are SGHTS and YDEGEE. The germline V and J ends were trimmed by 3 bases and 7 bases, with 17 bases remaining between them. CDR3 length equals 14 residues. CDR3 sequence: CASSSQALVGEQYF. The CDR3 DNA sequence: TGTGCCAGCAGCTCCCAAGCATTGGTCGGTGAGCAGTACTTC.

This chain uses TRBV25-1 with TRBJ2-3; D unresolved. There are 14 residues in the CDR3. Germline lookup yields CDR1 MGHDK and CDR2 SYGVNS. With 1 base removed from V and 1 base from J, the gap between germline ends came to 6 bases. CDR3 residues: CASSEFRGTDTQYF. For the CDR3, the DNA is TGTGCCAGCAGTGAATTCCGGGGCACAGATACGCAGTATTTT.

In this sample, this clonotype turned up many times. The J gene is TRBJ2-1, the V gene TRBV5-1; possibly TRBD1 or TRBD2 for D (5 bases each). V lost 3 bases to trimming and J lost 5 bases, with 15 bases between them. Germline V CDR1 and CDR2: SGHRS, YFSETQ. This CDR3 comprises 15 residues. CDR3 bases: TGCGCCAGCAGCTGCACTCCGGGACGGGACAATGAGCAGTTCTTC. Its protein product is CASSCTPGRDNEQFF.

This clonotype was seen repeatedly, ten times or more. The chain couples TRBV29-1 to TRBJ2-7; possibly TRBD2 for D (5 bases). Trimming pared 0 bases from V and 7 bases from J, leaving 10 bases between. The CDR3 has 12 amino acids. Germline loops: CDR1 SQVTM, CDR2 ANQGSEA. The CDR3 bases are TGCAGCGTTGAAGATCTTCGGGGAGAGCAGTACTTC. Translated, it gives CSVEDLRGEQYF.

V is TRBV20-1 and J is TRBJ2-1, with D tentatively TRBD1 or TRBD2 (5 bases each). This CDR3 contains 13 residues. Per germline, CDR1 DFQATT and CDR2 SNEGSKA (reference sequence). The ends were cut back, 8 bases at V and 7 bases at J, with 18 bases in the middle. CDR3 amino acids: CSLREGPSNEQFF. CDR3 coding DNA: TGCAGTCTAAGAGAGGGGCCCTCAAATGAGCAGTTCTTC.

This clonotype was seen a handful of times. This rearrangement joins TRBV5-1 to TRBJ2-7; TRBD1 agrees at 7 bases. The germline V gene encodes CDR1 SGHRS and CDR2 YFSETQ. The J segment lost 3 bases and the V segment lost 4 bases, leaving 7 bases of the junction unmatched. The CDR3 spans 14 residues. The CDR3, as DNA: TGCGCCAGCAGCCTTAGGGACAGCCTCTACGAGCAGTACTTC. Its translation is CASSLRDSLYEQYF.

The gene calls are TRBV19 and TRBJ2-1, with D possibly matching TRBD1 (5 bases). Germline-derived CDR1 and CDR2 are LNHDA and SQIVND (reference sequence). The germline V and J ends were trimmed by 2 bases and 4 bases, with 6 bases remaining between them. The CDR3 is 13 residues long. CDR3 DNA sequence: TGTGCCAGTAGTATAACAGGTTACAATGAGCAGTTCTTC. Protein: CASSITGYNEQFF.

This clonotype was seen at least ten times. CDR3 sequence reads: CASSHGDRVTEAFF. CDR3 DNA: TGTGCCAGCAGCCACGGGGACAGGGTGACTGAAGCTTTCTTT. The rearrangement links TRBV3-1 to TRBJ1-1, with 9 bases fitting TRBD1. J lost 5 bases, V lost 3 bases, and 4 bases had no gene match. The CDR3 contains 14 residues. Germline CDR1 LGHDT, CDR2 YNNKEL (reference sequence). Using reference TRBV3-1 and TRBJ1-1 for the parts outside the CDR3, the full variable domain is DTAVSQTPKYLVTQMGNDKSIKCEQNLGHDTMYWYKQDSKKFLKIMFSYNNKELIINETVPNRFSPKSPDKAHLNLHINSLELGDSAVYFCASSHGDRVTEAFFGQGTRLTVV.

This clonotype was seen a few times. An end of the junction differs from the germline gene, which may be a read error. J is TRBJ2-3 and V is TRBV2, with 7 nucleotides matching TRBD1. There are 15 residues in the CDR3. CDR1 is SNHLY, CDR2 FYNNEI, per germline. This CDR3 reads CASREDRAYTDTQYF. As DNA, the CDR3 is TGTGCCAGCAGGGAAGACAGGGCGTACACAGATACGCAGTATTTT.

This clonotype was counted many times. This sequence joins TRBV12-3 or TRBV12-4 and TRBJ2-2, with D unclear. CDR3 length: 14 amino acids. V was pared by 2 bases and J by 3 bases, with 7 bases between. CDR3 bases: TGTGCCAGCAGTTTATCCGGGTACACCGGGGAGCTGTTTTTT. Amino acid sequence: CASSLSGYTGELFF.